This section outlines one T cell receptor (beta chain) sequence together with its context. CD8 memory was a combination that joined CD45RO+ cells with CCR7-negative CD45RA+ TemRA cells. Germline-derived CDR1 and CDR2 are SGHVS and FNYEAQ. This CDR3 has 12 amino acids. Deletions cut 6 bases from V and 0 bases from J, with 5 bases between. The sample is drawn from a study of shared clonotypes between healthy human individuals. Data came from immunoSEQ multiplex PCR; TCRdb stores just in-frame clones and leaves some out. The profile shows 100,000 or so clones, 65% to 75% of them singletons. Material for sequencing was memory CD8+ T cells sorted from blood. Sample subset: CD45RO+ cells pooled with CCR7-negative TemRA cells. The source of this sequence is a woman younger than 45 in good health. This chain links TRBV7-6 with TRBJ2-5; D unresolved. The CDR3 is CASSPNQETQYF. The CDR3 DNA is TGTGCCAGCAGTCCCAACCAAGAGACCCAGTACTTC.